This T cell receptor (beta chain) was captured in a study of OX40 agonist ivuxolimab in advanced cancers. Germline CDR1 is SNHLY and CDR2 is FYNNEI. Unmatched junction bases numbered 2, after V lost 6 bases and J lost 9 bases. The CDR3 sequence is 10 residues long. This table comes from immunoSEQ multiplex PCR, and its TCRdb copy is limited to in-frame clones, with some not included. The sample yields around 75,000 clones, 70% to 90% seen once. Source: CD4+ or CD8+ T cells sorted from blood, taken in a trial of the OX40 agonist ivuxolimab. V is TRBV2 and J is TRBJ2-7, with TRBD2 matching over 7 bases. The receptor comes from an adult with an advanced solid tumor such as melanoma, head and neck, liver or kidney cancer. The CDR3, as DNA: TGTGCCAGCAGGGCGGGGGTGCAGTACTTC. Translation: CASRAGVQYF.